The rows below give T cell receptor beta chains drawn from one sample of a study of blood T cell repertoires in COVID-19. Here immunoSEQ multiplex PCR was the method, and the copy in TCRdb shows in-frame clones only, minus some. In the table there are roughly 150,000 clones, more than 70% of which are singletons. The sequencing input was peripheral blood. The source is a woman aged 70 to 79 who had recovered from COVID-19. Each CDR3 is given with its conserved first and last residue. Each record gives: CDR3 DNA, CDR3 protein, clone size, J gene, V gene, D gene. A D gene is named only where the DNA matches it firmly. Expanded clones are given a class, and other clones once, few, many or no size at all.

CDR3nt: TGCAGCGTTGGGGGCAGGGCGTCCACTGAAGCTTTCTTT
CDR3aa: CSVGGRASTEAFF
abundance: once
j_gene: TRBJ1-1
v_gene: TRBV29-1
d_gene: .

CDR3nt: TGTGCCAGCAGTGACGGTTGGTCAGGGGAGACCCAGTACTTC
CDR3aa: CASSDGWSGETQYF
abundance: .
j_gene: TRBJ2-5
v_gene: TRBV2
d_gene: .

CDR3nt: TGCGCCAGCAGCCAAGATAATTCGGGGGTCGCGAGGGGTGAGCAGTTCTTC
CDR3aa: CASSQDNSGVARGEQFF
abundance: .
j_gene: TRBJ2-1
v_gene: TRBV4-3
d_gene: .

CDR3nt: TGTGCCAGCAGCGCTGCGGGGGGGAAGTATGGCTACACCTTC
CDR3aa: CASSAAGGKYGYTF
abundance: once
j_gene: TRBJ1-2
v_gene: TRBV9
d_gene: .

CDR3nt: TGTGCCAGCTCGCAATCTCGTGAGGACGAGCAGTACTTC
CDR3aa: CASSQSREDEQYF
abundance: .
j_gene: TRBJ2-7
v_gene: TRBV18
d_gene: .

CDR3nt: TGTGCCAGCAGCTTAGGGGGCCGGGGGGCAGATACGCAGTATTTT
CDR3aa: CASSLGGRGADTQYF
abundance: .
j_gene: TRBJ2-3
v_gene: TRBV11-3
d_gene: TRBD2

CDR3nt: TGCGCCAGCAGCTCAACCAACAGGCTAAACACTGAAGCTTTCTTT
CDR3aa: CASSSTNRLNTEAFF
abundance: once
j_gene: TRBJ1-1
v_gene: TRBV5-1
d_gene: .

CDR3nt: TGTGCCAGCAGCTTATTGGCGGGGGGCTTACAAGAGACCCAGTACTTC
CDR3aa: CASSLLAGGLQETQYF
abundance: .
j_gene: TRBJ2-5
v_gene: TRBV7-8
d_gene: TRBD2

CDR3nt: TGCAGCGTTGGAGGGGGCCCCTACGAGCAGTACTTC
CDR3aa: CSVGGGPYEQYF
abundance: once
j_gene: TRBJ2-7
v_gene: TRBV29-1
d_gene: TRBD1

CDR3nt: TGTGCCATCAGTGAGTCGGTGACAGCCCACGAGCAGTACTTC
CDR3aa: CAISESVTAHEQYF
abundance: .
j_gene: TRBJ2-7
v_gene: TRBV10-3
d_gene: .

CDR3nt: TGTGCCAGCACCCCTCCGAACACCGGGGAGCTGTTTTTT
CDR3aa: CASTPPNTGELFF
abundance: .
j_gene: TRBJ2-2
v_gene: TRBV28
d_gene: .

CDR3nt: TGCGCCAGCAGCCCGACCGGGACAGGGGAGAAGCAGTACTTC
CDR3aa: CASSPTGTGEKQYF
abundance: .
j_gene: TRBJ2-7
v_gene: TRBV5-1
d_gene: TRBD1

CDR3nt: TGTGCCAGCAGTTTATCGTGGCAGGGGGCGGGTGGCTACACCTTC
CDR3aa: CASSLSWQGAGGYTF
abundance: .
j_gene: TRBJ1-2
v_gene: TRBV27
d_gene: TRBD1

CDR3nt: TGTGCCAGCATCCGGGACAGGGGGACAGATACGCAGTATTTT
CDR3aa: CASIRDRGTDTQYF
abundance: once
j_gene: TRBJ2-3
v_gene: TRBV5-4
d_gene: TRBD1

CDR3nt: TGTGCCAGCAGCTTCGGGGAGGGCTCTGGGGAGCAGTTCTTC
CDR3aa: CASSFGEGSGEQFF
abundance: .
j_gene: TRBJ2-1
v_gene: TRBV13
d_gene: TRBD2

CDR3nt: TGTGCCAGCGGGAGGTGGGGGAGGGAGACTGAAGCTTTCTTT
CDR3aa: CASGRWGRETEAFF
abundance: .
j_gene: TRBJ1-1
v_gene: TRBV2
d_gene: .

CDR3nt: TGTGCCAGCTCACCCACAGGGGAAGCTAACTATGGCTACACCTTC
CDR3aa: CASSPTGEANYGYTF
abundance: .
j_gene: TRBJ1-2
v_gene: TRBV18
d_gene: TRBD1

CDR3nt: TGTGCCAGCAGCTTAGGTTCCCGGGGGGACGAGCAGTACTTC
CDR3aa: CASSLGSRGDEQYF
abundance: .
j_gene: TRBJ2-7
v_gene: TRBV11-2
d_gene: TRBD2

CDR3nt: TGTGCCAGCAGTTTGGGGGCTGCGGGAGGCTTCTACGAGCAGTACTTC
CDR3aa: CASSLGAAGGFYEQYF
abundance: .
j_gene: TRBJ2-7
v_gene: TRBV28
d_gene: TRBD2

CDR3nt: TGCAGTGCCAGTAGGGGCGGTGGCGGAAACATTCAGTACTTC
CDR3aa: CSASRGGGGNIQYF
abundance: .
j_gene: TRBJ2-4
v_gene: TRBV20-1
d_gene: .

CDR3nt: TGTGCCAGCAGCTCCCTTTCGAGGGATACGCAGTATTTT
CDR3aa: CASSSLSRDTQYF
abundance: .
j_gene: TRBJ2-3
v_gene: TRBV11-3
d_gene: .

CDR3nt: TGTGCCAGCACCCCCGGTCGGACCTTC
CDR3aa: CASTPGRTF
abundance: .
j_gene: TRBJ1-2
v_gene: TRBV3-1/TRBV3-2
d_gene: .

CDR3nt: TGTGCCAGCAGCTTGGACAGCACCTATGGCTACACCTTC
CDR3aa: CASSLDSTYGYTF
abundance: .
j_gene: TRBJ1-2
v_gene: TRBV7-2
d_gene: .

CDR3nt: TGCGCCAGCAGCCAGTCCGAGGGGGACGAGCAGTACTTC
CDR3aa: CASSQSEGDEQYF
abundance: .
j_gene: TRBJ2-7
v_gene: TRBV4-3
d_gene: .

CDR3nt: TGTGCCAGCAGCTTAACCAGCGGAATAGGGTATGGCTACACCTTC
CDR3aa: CASSLTSGIGYGYTF
abundance: few
j_gene: TRBJ1-2
v_gene: TRBV7-2
d_gene: .

CDR3nt: TGTGCCAGCAGTGAACAGGGTGGACAAGAGACCCAGTACTTC
CDR3aa: CASSEQGGQETQYF
abundance: .
j_gene: TRBJ2-5
v_gene: TRBV2
d_gene: .

CDR3nt: TGCGCCAGCAGCCGCGGACAGGGAAGGACGTCAGAGACCCAGTACTTC
CDR3aa: CASSRGQGRTSETQYF
abundance: .
j_gene: TRBJ2-5
v_gene: TRBV4-1
d_gene: TRBD1

CDR3nt: TGTGCCATCAGGCCCTCGGGGGACACCGGGGAGCTGTTTTTT
CDR3aa: CAIRPSGDTGELFF
abundance: .
j_gene: TRBJ2-2
v_gene: TRBV10-3
d_gene: .

CDR3nt: TGTGCCAGCAGTGAGGAGCAGGGTTATGGCTACACCTTC
CDR3aa: CASSEEQGYGYTF
abundance: .
j_gene: TRBJ1-2
v_gene: TRBV2
d_gene: .

CDR3nt: TGCGCCAGCAGTACTAGCGGGCAACCCTACGAGCAGTACTTC
CDR3aa: CASSTSGQPYEQYF
abundance: .
j_gene: TRBJ2-7
v_gene: TRBV4-1
d_gene: TRBD2

CDR3nt: TGTGCCTGGCACAGAAGGACTAGCGGGAGGCCGTACTACAATGAGCAGTTCTTC
CDR3aa: CAWHRRTSGRPYYNEQFF
abundance: .
j_gene: TRBJ2-1
v_gene: TRBV30
d_gene: TRBD2

CDR3nt: TGTGCCAGCAGTGAATGGTCTAGCGGCTCCTACGAGCAGTACTTC
CDR3aa: CASSEWSSGSYEQYF
abundance: .
j_gene: TRBJ2-7
v_gene: TRBV25-1
d_gene: TRBD2

CDR3nt: TGCGCCAGCAGCCCTACTGGGGCCAACGTCCTGACTTTC
CDR3aa: CASSPTGANVLTF
abundance: .
j_gene: TRBJ2-6
v_gene: TRBV4-3
d_gene: .

CDR3nt: TGTGCCAGCAGAGATGGACACCCTTGGCAGTACTTC
CDR3aa: CASRDGHPWQYF
abundance: .
j_gene: TRBJ2-7
v_gene: TRBV28
d_gene: .

CDR3nt: TGTGCCAGCAGCCCTAATAGCGGGAGGGCGACAGATACGCAGTATTTT
CDR3aa: CASSPNSGRATDTQYF
abundance: .
j_gene: TRBJ2-3
v_gene: TRBV3-1/TRBV3-2
d_gene: TRBD2